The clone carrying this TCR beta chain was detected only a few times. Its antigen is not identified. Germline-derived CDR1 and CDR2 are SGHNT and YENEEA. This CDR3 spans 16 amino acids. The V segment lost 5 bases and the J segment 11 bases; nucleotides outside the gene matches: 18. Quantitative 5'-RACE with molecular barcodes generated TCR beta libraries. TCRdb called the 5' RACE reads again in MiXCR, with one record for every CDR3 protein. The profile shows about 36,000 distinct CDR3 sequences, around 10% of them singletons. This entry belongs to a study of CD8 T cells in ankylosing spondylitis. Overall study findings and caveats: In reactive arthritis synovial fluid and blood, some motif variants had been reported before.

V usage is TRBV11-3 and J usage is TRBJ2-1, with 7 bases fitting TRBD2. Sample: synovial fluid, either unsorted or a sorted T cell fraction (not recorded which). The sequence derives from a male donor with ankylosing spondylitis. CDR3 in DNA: TGTGCCAGCAGCCACACCGGGACTACTAATTGGGCGAAGCAGTTCTTC. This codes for CASSHTGTTNWAKQFF.